Below are 11 T cell receptor beta chains sequenced from a single sample in a study of read filtering for tumor transcriptome and immune sequencing. The library was built from around 380 ng RNA with molecular barcoded adaptors for alpha/delta and beta/gamma chains. TCRdb analysed the reads with MiXCR anew, one entry per CDR3 protein. There are roughly 82,000 distinct CDR3 sequences in the sample; over 9% occur only once, and 14% to 15% lies in the top ten. The sequencing input was a population of CD138-negative cells sorted from bone marrow. The source of these receptors is a donor over 35 with multiple myeloma.

At least ten counts were recorded for this clonotype. The V and J genes are TRBV28 and TRBJ2-3; D gene unclear. V lost 6 bases to trimming and J lost 5 bases, with 6 bases between them. Germline V lookup: CDR1 MDHEN, CDR2 SYDVKM. CDR3 length equals 11 residues. The CDR3 DNA reads TGTGCCAGCAGGACCGGAGATACGCAGTATTTT. Its protein product is CASRTGDTQYF.

This clonotype was seen many times. The chain joins TRBV25-1 to TRBJ2-7, with TRBD2 identical over 7 bases. J lost 0 bases, V lost 5 bases, and 10 bases had no gene match. The CDR3 length is 16 residues. Germline CDR1 MGHDK, CDR2 SYGVNS. Here the CDR3 reads CASSYSSGKSSYEQYF. CDR3 bases: TGTGCCAGCAGTTACTCTAGCGGCAAAAGCTCCTACGAGCAGTACTTC.

Only a few counts were recorded for this clonotype. CDR3 sequence (DNA): TGTGCCAGCGGGCTGGGGGCGCCCACTGAAGCTTTCTTT. It codes for CASGLGAPTEAFF. J is TRBJ1-1 and V is TRBV2, with D possibly being TRBD1 (6 bases). The CDR3 sequence is 13 residues long. V dropped 8 bases and J dropped 4 bases, with 14 bases sitting between them. Germline V gene lookup returns CDR1 SNHLY and CDR2 FYNNEI.

A remark on this clonotype: The missing conserved phenylalanine or tryptophan at the end of this CDR3 makes a read error likely. V is TRBV7-2 and J is TRBJ2-2; 7 bases map to TRBD2. The V gene's germline CDR1 is SGHTA and CDR2 FQGNSA. The CDR3 runs 15 residues. CDR3 in DNA: TGTGCCGGCAGCTTACTGATGGGAGGGACCGGGGAGCTGTTTTAT. Protein: CAGSLLMGGTGELFY.

This clonotype was counted only a few times. A much larger clonotype is one base distant, so this may be a read error. The genes are TRBV6-2 or TRBV6-3 and TRBJ2-5; the match to TRBD1 covers 8 bases. This CDR3 region has 14 residues. The V gene's germline CDR1 is MNHEY and CDR2 SVGEGT. The V segment lost 8 bases and the J segment 4 bases; nucleotides outside the gene matches: 9. The CDR3 nucleotides are TGTGCCAGCGGGAGACAGGGGTCCGGAGAGACCCAGTACTTC. Translated: CASGRQGSGETQYF.

This clonotype was seen at least ten times. This rearrangement joins TRBV29-1 to TRBJ2-1; 11 nucleotides align to TRBD1. The CDR3 consists of 13 residues. The germline V gene encodes CDR1 SQVTM and CDR2 ANQGSEA. The V gene end was trimmed by 4 bases and the J gene end by 7 bases; junction bases not matched to a gene: 3. The CDR3 nucleotides are TGCAGCGTTGGTGGGACAGGGGGAAATGAGCAGTTCTTC. It translates to CSVGGTGGNEQFF.

This clonotype came up many times. The V and J genes are TRBV28 and TRBJ2-1, with 9 bases aligning to TRBD1. V was clipped by 3 bases and J by 11 bases; unmatched bases: 5. Germline CDR1 reads MDHEN; CDR2 reads SYDVKM. The CDR3 has 13 residues. The CDR3 region is CASSLGTGSKQFF. CDR3 bases: TGTGCCAGCAGTTTGGGGACAGGGTCTAAGCAGTTCTTC.

This clonotype was counted at least ten times. Here the CDR3 reads CASSEVTGGELFF. CDR3 coding DNA: TGTGCCAGCAGTGAAGTCACGGGCGGGGAGCTGTTTTTT. V usage is TRBV6-4 and J usage is TRBJ2-2; D remains ambiguous. This CDR3 spans 13 amino acids. Trimming shortened V by 3 bases and J by 7 bases, and 9 bases separated the two germline ends. Germline values: CDR1 MRHNA, CDR2 SNTAGT.

The chain has TRBV5-1 and TRBJ2-1; no definite D call. The CDR3 loop spans 15 amino acids. V was shortened by 1 base and J by 1 base, with 9 bases between the two germline ends. CDR1 and CDR2 from the germline V gene are SGHRS and YFSETQ. The CDR3 sequence: CASSLLRNSYNEQFF. The DNA for the CDR3 is TGCGCCAGCAGCTTGCTGCGAAATTCCTACAATGAGCAGTTCTTC.

This rearrangement joins TRBV20-1 to TRBJ2-5; D uncertain. Germline lookup yields CDR1 DFQATT and CDR2 SNEGSKA (reference sequence). The CDR3 is 14 amino acids. V was clipped by 5 bases and J by 4 bases, with 17 bases between them. The CDR3 DNA sequence: TGCAGTGCTTGCCAGGACGTAGCCGGAGAGACCCAGTACTTC. It is translated as CSACQDVAGETQYF.

This clonotype has ten or more counts. The J gene is TRBJ2-1, the V gene TRBV29-1; 8 bases fit TRBD1. The V segment lost 4 bases and the J segment 6 bases; nucleotides outside the gene matches: 8. The CDR3 is 14 residues long. CDR1 SQVTM and CDR2 ANQGSEA come from the germline V gene. This chain's CDR3 is CSVVPRQGSNEQFF. In DNA, the CDR3 is TGCAGCGTTGTTCCCCGACAGGGGAGCAATGAGCAGTTCTTC.